The 17 T cell receptor beta chains listed next were all sequenced from one sample in a study of blood T cells in healthy people across ages. A second PCR of about 6 to 11 cycles used a sample-barcoded 5' primer and a J-beta primer mix. TCRdb itself ran the 5' RACE reads through MiXCR, one entry per CDR3 protein. The sample yields roughly 1.5 million distinct CDR3 sequences, approximately 39% seen once. Sequenced: blood. Receptors were obtained from a woman between 18 and 29 years old in good health.

The rearrangement joins TRBV3-1 to TRBJ2-2; no reliable D call. CDR3 length: 14 amino acids. Trimming left V 1 base short and J 6 bases short, with 9 bases between. The germline V gene encodes CDR1 LGHDT and CDR2 YNNKEL (reference sequence). The CDR3 nucleotides are TGTGCCAGCAGCCAAGCGGTGGATTCCGGGGAGCTGTTTTTT. Amino acid sequence: CASSQAVDSGELFF.

The J gene is TRBJ1-4, the V gene TRBV20-1; TRBD1 is a possible D gene (5 bases). The V end was cut by 5 bases, the J end by 8 bases, with 18 bases between. Germline V lookup: CDR1 DFQATT, CDR2 SNEGSKA (reference sequence). CDR3 size: 14 residues. The CDR3 nucleotides are TGCAGTGCTGAGATTGGGGGTGAAGAGGAAAAACTGTTTTTT. Its translation is CSAEIGGEEEKLFF.

The chain employs TRBV20-1 and TRBJ2-1; 9 bases are shared with TRBD2. CDR1 and CDR2 (germline): DFQATT, SNEGSKA (reference sequence). The CDR3 runs to 16 residues. V dropped 1 base and J dropped 4; count of bases not matched to a gene: 8. The CDR3 here is CSARALSGGPYNEQFF. The CDR3 DNA is TGCAGTGCTAGAGCCCTTAGCGGGGGCCCTTACAATGAGCAGTTCTTC.

The chain is built from TRBV4-1 and TRBJ2-2, with TRBD1 matching over 12 bases. Germline assignment: CDR1 MGHRA and CDR2 YSYEKL. This CDR3 spans 17 amino acids. Unmatched junction bases numbered 9, after V lost 3 bases and J lost 7 bases. The CDR3 protein is CASSQETGQGAGGELFF. As DNA, the CDR3 is TGCGCCAGCAGCCAGGAAACGGGACAGGGGGCAGGCGGGGAGCTGTTTTTT.

This clonotype was seen only a few times. The CDR3 sequence is CASNSRGLETQYF. Here the CDR3 DNA reads TGTGCCAGCAACAGTAGGGGGTTAGAGACCCAGTACTTC. The V call is TRBV28, the J call TRBJ2-5, with D perhaps matching TRBD1 (6 bases). From germline, CDR1 is MDHEN and CDR2 SYDVKM. Trimming cost V 7 bases and J 4 bases, with 13 bases left between them. The CDR3 runs to 13 residues.

The rearrangement uses TRBV7-2 and TRBJ2-7, with D perhaps TRBD1 (6 bases). The CDR3 spans 15 residues. Germline CDR1 reads SGHTA; CDR2 reads FQGNSA. The V and J ends lost 4 bases and 2 bases respectively, with 15 bases between them. The DNA for the CDR3 is TGTGCCAGCAGCTCGTGGGACAAGGGGGCCTACGAGCAGTACTTC. This sequence encodes CASSSWDKGAYEQYF.

This clonotype was observed a handful of times. The rearrangement uses TRBV2 and TRBJ2-1; possible D gene TRBD2, 5 bases. The CDR3 length is 14 residues. CDR1 and CDR2 from the germline V gene are SNHLY and FYNNEI. V lost 4 bases and J lost 8, with 15 bases in between. The CDR3 spells CASSVLLYGDEQFF. In DNA, the CDR3 is TGTGCCAGCAGTGTCCTCCTGTACGGGGATGAGCAGTTCTTC.

This clonotype showed up many times. The CDR3 loop reads CASSLGQGLYEQYF. CDR3 DNA sequence: TGTGCCAGCAGCCTAGGACAGGGTTTGTACGAGCAGTACTTC. The chain has TRBV11-2 and TRBJ2-7; TRBD1 matches at 8 bases. The CDR3 totals 14 residues. V dropped 5 bases and J dropped 4; count of bases not matched to a gene: 7. Germline CDR1 and CDR2: SGHAT and FQNNGV.

The chain has TRBV6-2 or TRBV6-3 and TRBJ1-5, with 9 bases aligning to TRBD1. The V gene's germline CDR1 is MNHEY and CDR2 SVGEGT. V dropped 6 bases and J dropped 0; count of bases not matched to a gene: 3. The CDR3 runs 15 residues. The CDR3 loop is CASRYRGHSNQPQHF. As DNA, the CDR3 is TGTGCCAGCAGGTACAGGGGGCATAGCAATCAGCCCCAGCATTTT.

The V and J genes are TRBV7-9 and TRBJ2-2, with a weak D call TRBD2 (5 bases). V gave up 3 bases and J gave up 2 bases, with 10 bases separating them. This CDR3 has 15 residues. Per the germline V gene, CDR1 is SEHNR and CDR2 is FQNEAQ (reference sequence). The CDR3 reads CASSFIATNTGELFF. CDR3 nucleotide sequence: TGTGCCAGCAGCTTCATAGCGACCAACACCGGGGAGCTGTTTTTT.

This clonotype has more than one count but fewer than ten. The chain employs TRBV20-1 and TRBJ2-1, with 8 bases aligning to TRBD2. V gave up 6 bases and J gave up 4 bases; unmatched junction bases: 5. The germline V gene has CDR1 DFQATT and CDR2 SNEGSKA (reference sequence). This CDR3 comprises 13 residues. The CDR3 DNA sequence: TGCAGTGCAATTAGCGGGGCGTACAATGAGCAGTTCTTC. Protein sequence: CSAISGAYNEQFF.

Only a few counts were recorded for this clonotype. This rearrangement joins TRBV4-2 to TRBJ1-5; D remains unclear. Germline CDR1 is LGHNA and CDR2 is YNFKEQ. There are 15 residues in the CDR3. V shed 0 bases and J shed 0 bases, with 6 bases lying between them. CDR3 sequence reads: CASSQESYSNQPQHF. In DNA, the CDR3 is TGTGCCAGCAGCCAAGAAAGTTATAGCAATCAGCCCCAGCATTTT.

The chain employs TRBV20-1 and TRBJ1-1; the D gene is possibly TRBD1 (5 bases). Trimming shortened V by 5 bases and J by 5 bases, and 15 bases separated the two germline ends. Germline CDR1 reads DFQATT; CDR2 reads SNEGSKA (reference sequence). CDR3 length: 13 amino acids. CDR3 bases: TGCAGTGCTCTCTGGGGGGTGGGAACTGAAGCTTTCTTT. Translation: CSALWGVGTEAFF.

This clonotype came up once. V and J are TRBV20-1 and TRBJ2-5; possible D gene TRBD2, 6 bases. The assigned J gene may be wrong: the sequence end matches TRBJ2-7 better. The CDR3 is made up of 15 amino acids. The germline CDR1 and CDR2 sequences are DFQATT and SNEGSKA (reference sequence). In DNA, the CDR3 is TGCAGTGCCGCCCCCCCCACGGGGGTGATCGACGAGCAGTACTTC. This translates into CSAAPPTGVIDEQYF.

This clonotype was counted at least ten times. V and J are TRBV27 and TRBJ2-1; TRBD1 matches 9 bases. Germline V CDR1 and CDR2: MNHEY, SMNVEV (reference sequence). The CDR3 length is 16 residues. J gave up 3 bases and V 5 bases, and 8 bases lay outside the gene matches. CDR3 sequence: CASSDSGQGNYNEQFF. DNA of the CDR3: TGTGCCAGCAGTGATAGTGGACAGGGGAACTACAATGAGCAGTTCTTC.

The V and J genes are TRBV29-1 and TRBJ2-1; 7 bases align to TRBD2. The germline V gene has CDR1 SQVTM and CDR2 ANQGSEA. Trimming removed 4 bases from V and 9 bases from J; junction bases left unmatched: 9. The CDR3 loop spans 13 amino acids. The CDR3 sequence is CSVAGLLSGEQFF. The CDR3 DNA reads as TGCAGCGTTGCGGGACTACTTTCTGGTGAGCAGTTCTTC.

This clonotype was detected only a few times. The CDR3 DNA sequence: TGTGCCAGCAGCTTGGGTGATTCTGCTGAAGCTTTCTTT. This encodes CASSLGDSAEAFF. The chain carries TRBV7-6 and TRBJ1-1; D gene uncertain. V gave up 3 bases and J gave up 6 bases, with 11 bases separating them. Germline CDR1 reads SGHVS; CDR2 reads FNYEAQ. The CDR3 covers 13 residues. The full variable domain, in which reference TRBV7-6 and TRBJ1-1 provide the parts outside the CDR3, is GAGVSQSPRYKVTKRGQDVALRCDPISGHVSLYWYRQALGQGPEFLTYFNYEAQQDKSGLPNDRFSAERPEGSISTLTIQRTEQRDSAMYRCASSLGDSAEAFFGQGTRLTVV.